The 11 T cell receptor beta chains listed next were all sequenced from one sample in a study of blood T cell repertoires in COVID-19. Sequencing was performed with immunoSEQ multiplex PCR; in TCRdb, only in-frame clones are kept and a portion is missing. The sample lists more than 90,000 clones; approximately 77% were seen once. The specimen was peripheral blood. Receptor source: a woman of 80 years or more with acute or convalescent COVID-19.

The chain links TRBV29-1 to TRBJ2-7, with D maybe TRBD1 (5 bases). V was clipped by 0 bases and J by 3 bases, with 9 bases between them. Germline V gives CDR1 SQVTM, CDR2 ANQGSEA. The length of the CDR3 is 13 residues. CDR3 DNA: TGCAGCGTTGAAGACAGGGTTAGCTACGAGCAGTACTTC. This translates into CSVEDRVSYEQYF.

The CDR3 here is CASSEDRDGRAFF. The DNA of the CDR3 is TGTGCCAGCAGTGAAGACAGGGACGGACGAGCTTTCTTT. This sequence joins TRBV6-1 and TRBJ1-1; D is perhaps TRBD1 (6 bases). CDR1 is MNHNS and CDR2 is SASEGT in the germline V gene. This CDR3 spans 13 amino acids. V was shortened by 1 base and J by 10 bases, with 13 bases between the two germline ends.

This chain connects TRBV6-1 to TRBJ1-2; weak D call: TRBD1 (5 bases). This CDR3 region has 13 residues. Trimming removed 3 bases at V and 8 bases at J, with 13 bases between. CDR1 is MNHNS and CDR2 is SASEGT in the germline V gene. CDR3 residues: CASSDWAGSGYTF. CDR3 nucleotides: TGTGCCAGCAGTGATTGGGCAGGGTCCGGCTACACCTTC.

This chain joins TRBV28 and TRBJ1-4; 7 positions agree with TRBD1. The CDR3 extends over 15 amino acids. With V trimmed by 5 bases and J by 4 bases, 7 bases remained unmatched. CDR1 and CDR2 (germline): MDHEN, SYDVKM. The CDR3 sequence is CASSDGQAGNEKLFF. CDR3 DNA sequence: TGTGCCAGCAGTGACGGACAGGCGGGTAATGAAAAACTGTTTTTT.

The sample holds one count of this clone. The chain has TRBV30 and TRBJ1-2; tentative D call: TRBD1 (5 bases). The CDR3 loop spans 11 amino acids. Germline CDR1 and CDR2: GTSNPN and SVGIG (reference sequence). Trimming removed 5 bases from V and 7 bases from J, with 11 bases in between. This CDR3 is CAWWGDAGYTF. The DNA for the CDR3 is TGTGCCTGGTGGGGCGACGCTGGCTACACCTTC.

V usage is TRBV2 and J usage is TRBJ1-2, with 8 nucleotides matching TRBD1. Germline V gene data show CDR1 as SNHLY and CDR2 as FYNNEI. The V and J ends lost 5 bases and 8 bases, in that order; junction bases with no gene match: 7. The CDR3 is 13 amino acids. The CDR3 bases are TGTGCCAGCAGTCCGACAGGGGATTCAGGCTACACCTTC. This sequence encodes CASSPTGDSGYTF.

The CDR3 region is CASSPGQQNTEAFF. In DNA, the CDR3 is TGTGCCAGCAGCCCGGGACAGCAGAACACTGAAGCTTTCTTT. The gene calls are TRBV4-2 and TRBJ1-1; 7 nucleotides match TRBD1. J lost 1 base, V lost 4 bases, and 3 bases had no gene match. Germline lookup yields CDR1 LGHNA and CDR2 YNFKEQ. The CDR3 runs 14 residues.

The chain recombines TRBV7-9 with TRBJ1-3; D remains ambiguous. The CDR3 contains 14 residues. V was trimmed by 8 bases and J by 0 bases, leaving 11 bases between them. Germline V gene data show CDR1 as SEHNR and CDR2 as FQNEAQ (reference sequence). CDR3 in amino acids: CASRERSSGNTIYF. The CDR3 DNA is TGTGCCAGCCGAGAAAGGAGCTCTGGAAACACCATATATTTT.

The rearrangement links TRBV3-1 (or the pseudogene TRBV3-2) to TRBJ2-7; TRBD2 aligns across 9 bases. The trim removed 4 bases at V and 0 bases at J, leaving 4 bases unmatched. There are 15 residues in the CDR3. Germline V gene lookup returns CDR1 LGHDT and CDR2 YNNKEL (reference sequence). CDR3 sequence: CASSRRLADSYEQYF. The CDR3 nucleotides are TGTGCCAGCAGCCGCAGACTAGCGGACTCCTACGAGCAGTACTTC.

The J gene is TRBJ2-5, the V gene TRBV29-1; D perhaps matches TRBD1 (5 bases). V was trimmed by 7 bases and J by 5 bases, leaving 17 bases between them. Germline CDR1 is SQVTM and CDR2 is ANQGSEA. The CDR3 runs to 13 residues. Here the CDR3 reads CSAAGQGLETQYF. The CDR3 nucleotides read TGCAGCGCAGCAGGGCAGGGATTGGAGACCCAGTACTTC. The variable domain in full, completed from reference TRBV29-1 and TRBJ2-5, reads SAVISQKPSRDICQRGTSLTIQCQVDSQVTMMFWYRQQPGQSLTLIATANQGSEATYESGFVIDKFPISRPNLTFSTLTVSNMSPEDSSIYLCSAAGQGLETQYFGPGTRLLVL.

This clone was detected a few times. This chain links TRBV6-2 or TRBV6-3 with TRBJ1-2, with a tentative D call TRBD1 (5 bases). The V and J ends lost 2 bases and 4 bases respectively, with 14 bases between them. The germline CDR1 and CDR2 sequences are MNHEY and SVGEGT. There are 15 residues in the CDR3. The CDR3, as DNA: TGTGCCAGCAGTTACGGTGGGGCCTTATCCTATGGCTACACCTTC. It encodes CASSYGGALSYGYTF.